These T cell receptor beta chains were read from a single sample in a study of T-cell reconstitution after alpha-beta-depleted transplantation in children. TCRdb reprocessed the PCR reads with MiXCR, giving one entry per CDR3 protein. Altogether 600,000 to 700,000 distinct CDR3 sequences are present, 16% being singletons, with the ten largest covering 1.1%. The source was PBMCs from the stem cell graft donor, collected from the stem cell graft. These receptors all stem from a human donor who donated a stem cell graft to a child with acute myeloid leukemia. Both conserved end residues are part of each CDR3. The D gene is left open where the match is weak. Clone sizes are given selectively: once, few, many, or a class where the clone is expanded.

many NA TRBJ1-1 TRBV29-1 TGCAGCGTGCGAATACCTGAAGCTTTCTTT CSVRIPEAFF
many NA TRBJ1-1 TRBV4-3 TGCGCCAGCAGCCAAGATTGGAGGGACACTGAAGCTTTCTTT CASSQDWRDTEAFF
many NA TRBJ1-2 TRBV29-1 TGCAGCGTTGAAGACACAAACAACTATGGCTACACCTTC CSVEDTNNYGYTF
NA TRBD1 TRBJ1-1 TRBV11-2 TGTGCCAGCTTTACGGAACAGGGGGCTCACACTGAAGCTTTCTTT CASFTEQGAHTEAFF
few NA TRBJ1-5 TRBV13 TGTGCCAGCAGCCCAAGGGGGTCGGTTCAGCCCCAGCATTTT CASSPRGSVQPQHF
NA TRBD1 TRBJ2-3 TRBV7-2 TGTGCCAGCAGCGCAACCGGGACAGGGGGCCTCACAGATACGCAGTATTTT CASSATGTGGLTDTQYF
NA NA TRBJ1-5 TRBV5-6 TGTGCCAGCAGCTTCTACAGGTGGCCAAATCAGCCCCAGCATTTT CASSFYRWPNQPQHF
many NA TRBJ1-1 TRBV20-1 TGCAGTGCAAACCCGAGTGGGCTGAACACTGAAGCTTTCTTT CSANPSGLNTEAFF
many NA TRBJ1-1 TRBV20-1 TGCAGAGCCGGGACGGAAGCTTTCTTT CRAGTEAFF
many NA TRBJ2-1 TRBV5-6 TGTGCCAGCAGCTCCGGGACTTTCAATGAGCAGTTCTTC CASSSGTFNEQFF
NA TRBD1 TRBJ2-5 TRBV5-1 TGCGCCAGCAGCTCCGGGACAGGGTATGAAGAGACCCAGTACTTC CASSSGTGYEETQYF
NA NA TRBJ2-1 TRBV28 TGTGCCAGCAGTTTATCAGGGAAGGCCTACAATGAGCAGTTCTTC CASSLSGKAYNEQFF
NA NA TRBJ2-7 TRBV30 TGTGCCTGGAGCCCCCAGACCTACGAGCAGTACTTC CAWSPQTYEQYF
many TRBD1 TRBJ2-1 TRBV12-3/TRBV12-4 TGTGCCAGCAGCGGACAGGGCTTCTACAATGAGCAGTTCTTC CASSGQGFYNEQFF
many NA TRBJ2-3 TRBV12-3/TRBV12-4 TGTGCCAGCACCTGGGGTAGCGGCACAGATACGCAGTATTTT CASTWGSGTDTQYF
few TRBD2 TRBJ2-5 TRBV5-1 TGCGCCAGCAGTGTCTTCGAGGGAAGGACTAGCGTGGGGACCCAGTACTTC CASSVFEGRTSVGTQYF
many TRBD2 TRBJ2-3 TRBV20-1 TGCAGTGCTAGAACGCGGGGGGGTACTCGGCAGTATTTT CSARTRGGTRQYF
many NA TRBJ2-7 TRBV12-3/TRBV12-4 TGTGCCAGCAGTGACAGCCTACGGTCCTACGAGCAGTACTTC CASSDSLRSYEQYF
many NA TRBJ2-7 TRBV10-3 TGTGCCATCAGCCCTAATACAGGGTTGGGCTCCTACGAGCAGTACTTC CAISPNTGLGSYEQYF
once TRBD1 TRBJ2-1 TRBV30 TGTGCCTGGAGTAGGACAGGGGTCAATGAGCAGTTCTTC CAWSRTGVNEQFF
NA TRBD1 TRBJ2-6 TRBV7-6 TGTGCCAGCAGCCGACAGGGGGCCACCTCTGGGGCCAACGTCCTGACTTTC CASSRQGATSGANVLTF
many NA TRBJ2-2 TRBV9 TGTGCCAGCAGCGCTGCTCCGGGACGGCCGAACACCGGGGAGCTGTTTTTT CASSAAPGRPNTGELFF
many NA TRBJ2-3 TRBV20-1 TGCAGTGCTAGCGGTCGGTGGGATACGCAGTATTTT CSASGRWDTQYF
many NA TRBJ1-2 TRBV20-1 TGCAGCCTCATAGGGGGGGCATTTGGCTACACCTTC CSLIGGAFGYTF
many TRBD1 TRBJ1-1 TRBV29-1 TGCAGCGTTTTCGACAGGGGCTGGGAAGCTTTCTTT CSVFDRGWEAFF
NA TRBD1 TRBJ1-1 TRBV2 TGTGCCAGCGGACAGGGGGCGTCGAACACTGAAGCTTTCTTT CASGQGASNTEAFF
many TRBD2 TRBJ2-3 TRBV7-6 TGTGCCAGCAGCTTAGCAAGTCGGGGGGGCCTTCGCACAGATACGCAGTATTTT CASSLASRGGLRTDTQYF
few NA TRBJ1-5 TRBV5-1 TGCGCCAGCAGCCCGAGGGGTTCCAATCAGCCCCAGCATTTT CASSPRGSNQPQHF
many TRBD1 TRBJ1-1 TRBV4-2 TGTGCCAGCAGCCAAGATTTAGGGGGCTCGTACACTGAAGCTTTCTTT CASSQDLGGSYTEAFF
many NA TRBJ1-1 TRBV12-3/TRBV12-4 TGTGCCAGCAGTTTGGGGGGTGGGGCCACTGAAGCTTTCTTT CASSLGGGATEAFF
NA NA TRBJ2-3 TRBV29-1 TGCAGCGTTGAAGATCAGTCAGAGACCACAGATACGCAGTATTTT CSVEDQSETTDTQYF
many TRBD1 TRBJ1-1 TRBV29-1 TGCAGCGTTGAGGAACCGGGACAGGGTTTCTTT CSVEEPGQGFF
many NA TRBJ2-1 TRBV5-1 TGCGCCAGCAGCCGGGACGGAAACAATGAGCAGTTCTTC CASSRDGNNEQFF